A single sample gave rise to the 20 T cell receptor beta chains below, sequenced in a study of cytomegalovirus exposure and HLA in healthy donors. 60 Vbeta and 13 Jbeta primers were used in PCR. TCRdb's table, derived via immunoSEQ multiplex PCR, lists solely in-frame clones and lacks some. Of 130,000 to 150,000 clones in the sample, about four fifths are singletons; the top ten hold roughly 2%. What was sequenced was PBMCs. Receptor source: a man aged 25-45 years in good health and CMV-seronegative.

The genes are TRBV7-9 and TRBJ1-2, with 8 bases matching TRBD1. This CDR3 spans 14 amino acids. V shed 3 bases and J 3 bases; nucleotides not matched to a gene: 3. Germline V gene data show CDR1 as SEHNR and CDR2 as FQNEAQ (reference sequence). This CDR3 reads CASSFSDRDYGYTF. CDR3 DNA: TGTGCCAGCAGCTTTTCGGACAGGGACTATGGCTACACCTTC. The variable domain in full, completed from reference TRBV7-9 and TRBJ1-2, reads DTGVSQNPRHKITKRGQNVTFRCDPISEHNRLYWYRQTLGQGPEFLTYFQNEAQLEKSRLLSDRFSAERPKGSFSTLEIQRTEQGDSAMYLCASSFSDRDYGYTFGSGTRLTVV.

The V call is TRBV10-2, the J call TRBJ2-7, with D possibly being TRBD2 (6 bases). V lost 0 bases, J lost 1 base, and 31 bases lay in between. The CDR3 consists of 22 residues. Per the germline V gene, CDR1 is WSHSY and CDR2 is SAAADI. The DNA for the CDR3 is TGCGCCAGCAGTGAGTCGATGCGGGGCGGCGCAGGCTGGGGCGGAGCGTCCTACGAGCAGTACTTC. Protein: CASSESMRGGAGWGGASYEQYF.

This clone came up once. This chain connects TRBV10-1 to TRBJ1-2; D is ambiguous. CDR1 and CDR2 from the germline V gene are WNHNN and SYGVQD (reference sequence). The CDR3 sequence is 14 residues long. Trimming cost V 0 bases and J 0 bases, with 5 bases left between them. CDR3 protein: CASSESGANYGYTF. Here the CDR3 DNA reads TGCGCCAGCAGTGAGTCCGGTGCTAACTATGGCTACACCTTC.

In its sample, this clone was seen a few times. The rearrangement links TRBV6-4 to TRBJ2-7; D is unclear. The CDR3 extends over 12 amino acids. The germline V and J ends were trimmed by 5 bases and 3 bases, with 8 bases remaining between them. Germline V gene sequence: CDR1 MRHNA, CDR2 SNTAGT. Here the CDR3 DNA reads TGTGCCAGCAGTCCCCTTCTCTACGAGCAGTACTTC. This codes for CASSPLLYEQYF.

V usage is TRBV6-1 and J usage is TRBJ1-2, with 7 bases that match TRBD1. This CDR3 spans 14 amino acids. In germline, CDR1 is MNHNS, CDR2 SASEGT. V lost 5 bases, J lost 4 bases, and 7 bases stayed unmatched. Here the CDR3 reads CASSPTGLGYGYTF. CDR3 coding DNA: TGTGCCAGCAGTCCGACAGGGCTGGGCTATGGCTACACCTTC.

The chain carries TRBV5-1 and TRBJ1-5, with D unclear. Trimming left V 4 bases short and J 2 bases short, with 10 bases between. CDR1 and CDR2 (germline): SGHRS, YFSETQ. The CDR3 length is 14 residues. CDR3 nucleotides: TGCGCCAGCAGCCCGCGCGGGGGCAATCAGCCCCAGCATTTT. Amino acids: CASSPRGGNQPQHF.

The gene calls are TRBV10-3 and TRBJ2-1, with 8 bases matching TRBD1. Per the germline V gene, CDR1 is ENHRY and CDR2 is SYGVKD. CDR3 size: 14 residues. V shed 6 bases, J shed 7 bases, and the junction held 8 bases outside the gene matches. The CDR3 protein is CAISDRGSKNEQFF. CDR3 coding DNA: TGTGCCATCAGCGACAGGGGAAGTAAGAATGAGCAGTTCTTC.

The chain couples TRBV19 to TRBJ1-1, with D perhaps matching TRBD1 (5 bases). Trimming shortened V by 6 bases and J by 5 bases, and 19 bases separated the two germline ends. There are 15 residues in the CDR3. Germline values: CDR1 LNHDA, CDR2 SQIVND (reference sequence). The CDR3, as DNA: TGTGCCAGTAGACCCCGCGGGGAGGGGAGAACTGAAGCTTTCTTT. This sequence encodes CASRPRGEGRTEAFF.

This chain connects TRBV7-3 to TRBJ2-5; D may be TRBD2 (6 bases). V dropped 3 bases and J dropped 4 bases, with 21 bases sitting between them. The germline V gene has CDR1 SGHTA and CDR2 FQGTGA. The CDR3 totals 17 residues. For the CDR3, the DNA is TGTGCCAGCAGCTTGAACGGGGGAGCGGACGCCTCAGAGACCCAGTACTTC. Its protein product is CASSLNGGADASETQYF. Drawing the rest from reference TRBV7-3 and TRBJ2-5, the complete variable domain is GAGVSQTPSNKVTEKGKYVELRCDPISGHTALYWYRQSLGQGPEFLIYFQGTGAADDSGLPNDRFFAVRPEGSVSTLKIQRTERGDSAVYLCASSLNGGADASETQYFGPGTRLLVL.

The V call is TRBV6-1, the J call TRBJ1-5, with unresolved D. Germline CDR1 reads MNHNS; CDR2 reads SASEGT. The CDR3 has 14 residues. V lost 6 bases and J lost 5, with 14 bases in between. Written as DNA, the CDR3 is TGTGCCAGCAGCCCCGAATATGGGCATCAGCCCCAGCATTTT. This gives the protein CASSPEYGHQPQHF.

The rearrangement links TRBV5-1 to TRBJ2-1; the D gene is possibly TRBD1 (6 bases). Per the germline V gene, CDR1 is SGHRS and CDR2 is YFSETQ. CDR3 size: 16 residues. V was shortened by 0 bases and J by 3 bases, with 13 bases between the two germline ends. CDR3: CASSLVGHVSYNEQFF. CDR3 sequence (DNA): TGCGCCAGCAGCTTGGTGGGACACGTTAGCTACAATGAGCAGTTCTTC. Complete variable domain (other parts from reference TRBV5-1 and TRBJ2-1): KAGVTQTPRYLIKTRGQQVTLSCSPISGHRSVSWYQQTPGQGLQFLFEYFSETQRNKGNFPGRFSGRQFSNSRSEMNVSTLELGDSALYLCASSLVGHVSYNEQFFGPGTRLTVL.

V usage is TRBV5-4 and J usage is TRBJ1-2, with unresolved D. With 4 bases removed from V and 4 bases from J, the gap between germline ends came to 23 bases. There are 17 residues in the CDR3. CDR1 is SGHNT, CDR2 YYREEE, per germline (reference sequence). The CDR3 coding sequence is TGTGCCAGCAGCACACCCGGTAGGCCAGGCCGCCTCTATGGCTACACCTTC. The encoded protein is CASSTPGRPGRLYGYTF.

This chain links TRBV5-4 with TRBJ2-2; TRBD1 aligns across 9 bases. Germline CDR1 and CDR2: SGHNT and YYREEE (reference sequence). The CDR3 has 15 residues. Unmatched junction bases numbered 4, after V lost 4 bases and J lost 3 bases. CDR3 nucleotides: TGTGCCAGCAGCCGGACAGGGGACTACACCGGGGAGCTGTTTTTT. Its protein is CASSRTGDYTGELFF.

This clone was seen once. V is TRBV2 and J is TRBJ2-3; the match to TRBD2 covers 14 bases. CDR3 size: 16 residues. Germline V CDR1 and CDR2: SNHLY, FYNNEI. The V and J ends lost 3 bases and 4 bases, in that order; junction bases with no gene match: 3. CDR3: CASSEPGLAGADTQYF. The DNA of the CDR3 is TGTGCCAGCAGTGAGCCGGGACTAGCGGGGGCAGATACGCAGTATTTT.

The chain has TRBV7-2 and TRBJ2-2; 7 bases fit TRBD1. V was clipped by 4 bases and J by 4 bases; unmatched bases: 3. The germline V gene encodes CDR1 SGHTA and CDR2 FQGNSA. The length of the CDR3 is 14 residues. Here the CDR3 reads CASSSQGRTGELFF. CDR3 nucleotides: TGTGCCAGCAGCTCACAGGGGCGCACCGGGGAGCTGTTTTTT.

In its sample, this clone was seen a few times. V usage is TRBV28 and J usage is TRBJ2-7; 14 bases are a match to TRBD2. Per germline, CDR1 MDHEN and CDR2 SYDVKM. The V gene end was trimmed by 3 bases and the J gene end by 2 bases; junction bases not matched to a gene: 3. This CDR3 is built from 16 residues. The CDR3 region has the DNA TGTGCCAGCAGTTTCAGACTAGCGGGGGGGACCTACGAGCAGTACTTC. Encoded protein: CASSFRLAGGTYEQYF. The full variable domain, completed using reference TRBV28 and TRBJ2-7, is DVKVTQSSRYLVKRTGEKVFLECVQDMDHENMFWYRQDPGLGLRLIYFSYDVKMKEKGDIPEGYSVSREKKERFSLILESASTNQTSMYLCASSFRLAGGTYEQYFGPGTRLTVT.

The rearrangement joins TRBV30 to TRBJ1-2; no clear D. CDR1 is GTSNPN and CDR2 is SVGIG in the germline V gene (reference sequence). V was pared by 1 base and J by 0 bases, with 9 bases between. This CDR3 spans 14 amino acids. CDR3: CAWSARRTNYGYTF. As DNA, the CDR3 is TGTGCCTGGAGTGCTAGGAGAACTAACTATGGCTACACCTTC.

The J gene is TRBJ2-3, the V gene TRBV29-1, with TRBD2 matching 15 bases. V was pared by 4 bases and J by 9 bases, with 2 bases of the junction left unmatched. Germline CDR1 and CDR2: SQVTM and ANQGSEA. The CDR3 extends over 13 amino acids. The CDR3 here is CSVGTSGGGTQYF. The CDR3 coding sequence is TGCAGCGTTGGGACTAGCGGGGGGGGGACGCAGTATTTT.

The chain uses TRBV6-1 and TRBJ2-7; 11 bases are shared with TRBD2. The CDR3 consists of 15 residues. Germline V CDR1 and CDR2: MNHNS, SASEGT. The junction had 2 bases not matched to a gene; V was cut back by 4 bases and J by 0 bases. DNA for the CDR3: TGTGCCAGCAGTGCACTAGCGGGGGCCTCCTACGAGCAGTACTTC. Translated, it gives CASSALAGASYEQYF.

This clone was counted only a few times. The V and J genes are TRBV29-1 and TRBJ2-7, with a tentative D call TRBD2 (6 bases). CDR3 size: 13 residues. From germline, CDR1 is SQVTM and CDR2 ANQGSEA. V was cut by 6 bases and J by 6 bases, with 18 bases left in between. The CDR3 bases are TGCAGCGTACGACGGGAGAGGTGGAGCGAGCAGTACTTC. It specifies CSVRRERWSEQYF.